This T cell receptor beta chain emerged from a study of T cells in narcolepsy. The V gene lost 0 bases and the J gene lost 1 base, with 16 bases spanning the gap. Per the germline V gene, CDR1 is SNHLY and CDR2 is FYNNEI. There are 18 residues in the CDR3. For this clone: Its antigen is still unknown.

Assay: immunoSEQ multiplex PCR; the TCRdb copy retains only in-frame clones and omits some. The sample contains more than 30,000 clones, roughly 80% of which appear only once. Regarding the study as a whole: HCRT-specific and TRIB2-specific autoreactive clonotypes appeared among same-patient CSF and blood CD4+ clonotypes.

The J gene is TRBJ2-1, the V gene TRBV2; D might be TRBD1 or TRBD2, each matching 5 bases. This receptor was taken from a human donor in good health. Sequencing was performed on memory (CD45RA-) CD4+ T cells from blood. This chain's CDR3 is CASSEALGGGRSYNEQFF. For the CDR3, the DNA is TGTGCCAGCAGTGAAGCGCTTGGGGGTGGTAGGTCCTACAATGAGCAGTTCTTC.